This T cell receptor (beta chain) was sequenced for a study of T-cell reconstitution after alpha-beta-depleted transplantation in children. Unique molecular identifiers featured in how the TCRbeta library was prepared. Via MiXCR, TCRdb re-called the PCR reads, giving one row per CDR3 protein. The sample gives over 200,000 distinct CDR3 sequences, approximately 8% of which show up once; less than 40% is in the top ten. This clonotype came up once. Its target is unknown. The study, taken as a whole, reports: Reports say that about two months after transplant, the alpha-beta T cells came out of several hundred graft clones that had expanded. By one year post-transplant, T-cell counts and diversity largely arose from T cells that were newly produced.

The CDR3 has 16 residues. Looked up from germline, CDR1 is SEHNR and CDR2 is FQNEAQ (reference sequence). V lost 1 base and J lost 5; bases outside the gene matches: 9. The chain recombines TRBV7-9 with TRBJ2-5, with 8 bases identical to TRBD1. The TCR comes from a male patient between 2 and 15 years old who had a stem cell transplant for acute myeloid leukemia, so the T cells may come from the graft donor. The starting material was PBMCs, mostly from graft donor cells, obtained 360 days after TCRalphabeta/CD19-depleted stem cell transplant. CDR3 DNA: TGTGCCAGCAGCTTAGGGACAGGGATCGTGTTGGAGACCCAGTACTTC. Translation: CASSLGTGIVLETQYF.